The 14 T cell receptor beta chains below come from one sample, sequenced in a study of shared clonotypes between healthy human individuals. Clones were sequenced by immunoSEQ multiplex PCR, and TCRdb holds only the in-frame ones, with some missing. The table has a few million clones, roughly 92% seen once; the top ten hold roughly 0.15%. The material sequenced was naive CD4+ T cells sorted from blood. Subset denoted: CD45RA+ positively selected. Every receptor here comes from a man in his late teens or twenties in good health.

The rearrangement uses TRBV19 and TRBJ1-5; D not certain. Looked up from germline, CDR1 is LNHDA and CDR2 is SQIVND (reference sequence). The CDR3 has 16 amino acids. Trimming removed 1 base from V and 0 bases from J, with 10 bases in between. The CDR3, as DNA: TGTGCCAGTAGTATAGGCCAGGTGTTTAGCAATCAGCCCCAGCATTTT. It is translated as CASSIGQVFSNQPQHF.

This clone has just a few counts. V gene TRBV30 combines with J gene TRBJ1-6, with unresolved D. Germline lookup yields CDR1 GTSNPN and CDR2 SVGIG (reference sequence). V was pared by 3 bases and J by 10 bases, with 13 bases between. This CDR3 is built from 13 residues. CDR3 in DNA: TGTGCCTGGAGCCCCAGCCCCAGCTCACCCCTCCACTTT. Protein product: CAWSPSPSSPLHF.

The chain links TRBV7-3 to TRBJ1-2; D unresolved. Trimming left V 1 base short and J 3 bases short, with 9 bases between. From germline, CDR1 is SGHTA and CDR2 FQGTGA. The CDR3 length is 14 residues. CDR3 residues: CASSLKGGDYGYTF. CDR3 DNA sequence: TGTGCCAGCAGCTTAAAAGGCGGTGACTATGGCTACACCTTC.

The chain employs TRBV6-5 and TRBJ2-7; 7 bases map to TRBD1. The J segment lost 1 base and the V segment lost 6 bases, leaving 6 bases of the junction unmatched. In germline, CDR1 is MNHEY, CDR2 SVGAGI. The CDR3 contains 14 residues. The chain's CDR3 is CASRPGTASYEQYF. CDR3 bases: TGTGCCAGCAGACCCGGGACAGCATCCTACGAGCAGTACTTC.

CDR3 sequence reads: CASPKTSRFNEKLFF. The CDR3 nucleotides are TGCGCCAGTCCTAAGACCAGCAGGTTTAATGAAAAACTGTTTTTT. The rearrangement uses TRBV10-2 and TRBJ1-4; no reliable D call. Germline CDR1 and CDR2: WSHSY and SAAADI. CDR3 length equals 15 residues. V was cut by 9 bases and J by 4 bases, with 18 bases left in between.

The rearrangement joins TRBV4-1 to TRBJ1-4, with 8 bases identical to TRBD1. From germline, CDR1 is MGHRA and CDR2 YSYEKL. The CDR3 runs to 16 residues. V was clipped by 0 bases and J by 6 bases; unmatched bases: 6. The DNA of the CDR3 is TGCGCCAGCAGCCAAGATGGTACAGGGGGAGATGAAAAACTGTTTTTT. Protein: CASSQDGTGGDEKLFF.

Here the CDR3 reads CASSLGAPSNQPQHF. Written as DNA, the CDR3 is TGTGCCAGCAGCTTGGGTGCACCGAGCAATCAGCCCCAGCATTTT. V and J are TRBV5-8 and TRBJ1-5, with D unresolved. The CDR3 length is 15 residues. In germline, CDR1 is SGHTS, CDR2 YDEGEE. Between the trimmed V and J ends, which lost 0 bases and 1 base, there was a span of 8 bases.

The chain recombines TRBV19 with TRBJ1-5; D might be TRBD1 (5 bases). Trimming removed 3 bases at V and 4 bases at J, with 25 bases between. The CDR3 length is 19 residues. Germline V lookup: CDR1 LNHDA, CDR2 SQIVND (reference sequence). The DNA of the CDR3 is TGTGCCAGTAGTATTACCCCCTCCCAGTCGGGACTCCTGAATCAGCCCCAGCATTTT. Translation gives CASSITPSQSGLLNQPQHF. The full variable domain, with the rest looked up from reference TRBV19 and TRBJ1-5, is DGGITQSPKYLFRKEGQNVTLSCEQNLNHDAMYWYRQDPGQGLRLIYYSQIVNDFQKGDIAEGYSVSREKKESFPLTVTSAQKNPTAFYLCASSITPSQSGLLNQPQHFGDGTRLSIL.

The V call is TRBV9, the J call TRBJ2-1, with D unclear. CDR1 and CDR2 (germline): SGDLS, YYNGEE. V lost 0 bases and J lost 6, with 7 bases in between. The CDR3 contains 13 residues. CDR3 sequence (DNA): TGTGCCAGCAGCGTAGGGTGGTCCAATGAGCAGTTCTTC. This sequence encodes CASSVGWSNEQFF.

This chain links TRBV2 with TRBJ1-2; D is possibly TRBD1 (6 bases). The V and J ends lost 6 bases and 1 base respectively, with 9 bases between them. The CDR3 is 13 residues long. Germline CDR1 reads SNHLY; CDR2 reads FYNNEI. The CDR3 reads CASRDSHNYGYTF. The DNA for the CDR3 is TGTGCCAGCAGGGACAGTCATAACTATGGCTACACCTTC.

The chain uses TRBV5-4 and TRBJ2-5; tentative D call: TRBD1 (6 bases). CDR1 and CDR2 from the germline V gene are SGHNT and YYREEE (reference sequence). This CDR3 is built from 14 residues. With 4 bases removed from V and 5 bases from J, the gap between germline ends came to 15 bases. The chain's CDR3 is CASSPRNQGETQYF. Here the CDR3 DNA reads TGTGCCAGCAGCCCACGGAATCAGGGGGAGACCCAGTACTTC.

This clone was detected only once. The rearrangement links TRBV30 to TRBJ2-7, with TRBD2 matching over 7 bases. V gave up 1 base and J gave up 5 bases; unmatched junction bases: 14. The CDR3 extends over 16 amino acids. CDR1 is GTSNPN, CDR2 SVGIG, per germline (reference sequence). The CDR3 DNA reads TGTGCCTGGAGTGGGGCATCACTAGCGTTCTTTAACGAGCAGTACTTC. Encoded protein: CAWSGASLAFFNEQYF. The full variable domain, rest sourced from reference TRBV30 and TRBJ2-7, is SQTIHQWPATLVQPVGSPLSLECTVEGTSNPNLYWYRQAAGRGLQLLFYSVGIGQISSEVPQNLSASRPQDRQFILSSKKLLLSDSGFYLCAWSGASLAFFNEQYFGPGTRLTVT.

The genes are TRBV4-1 and TRBJ2-1; 8 positions agree with TRBD1. Trimming at V came to 2 bases and at J to 11 bases, leaving 5 bases not matched to a gene. This CDR3 is built from 13 residues. Germline V CDR1 and CDR2: MGHRA, YSYEKL. The CDR3 reads CASSQLDRAKQFF. The CDR3 coding sequence is TGCGCCAGCAGCCAACTGGACAGGGCGAAGCAGTTCTTC.

The CDR3 bases are TGCGCCAGCAGCTTGGGTGGGACTACGAAAGAGACCCAGTACTTC. Translation: CASSLGGTTKETQYF. The gene calls are TRBV5-1 and TRBJ2-5, with TRBD2 matching over 7 bases. Germline V CDR1 and CDR2: SGHRS, YFSETQ. Trimming removed 0 bases from V and 3 bases from J; junction bases left unmatched: 5. CDR3 length equals 15 residues.